This T cell receptor (beta chain) was recovered during a study of cytomegalovirus exposure and HLA in healthy donors. A multiplex PCR was run with 60 Vbeta primers and 13 Jbeta primers. Repertoires were generated with immunoSEQ multiplex PCR, while TCRdb's copy carries only in-frame clones and drops some. The sample records more than 110,000 clones, about 76% being singletons. The CDR3 covers 15 residues. The trim removed 3 bases at V and 4 bases at J, leaving 2 bases unmatched. Germline CDR1 SGHKS, CDR2 YYEKEE (reference sequence). This chain connects TRBV5-5 to TRBJ2-3; 13 nucleotides agree with TRBD2. The sequence came from a male donor in good health and CMV-seronegative. Sequences were obtained from PBMCs. CDR3 sequence: CASSSTSGRSDTQYF. For the CDR3, the DNA is TGTGCCAGCAGCTCGACTAGCGGGAGGTCAGATACGCAGTATTTT. Supplemented by reference TRBV5-5 and TRBJ2-3, the full variable domain reads DAGVTQSPTHLIKTRGQQVTLRCSPISGHKSVSWYQQVLGQGPQFIFQYYEKEERGRGNFPDRFSARQFPNYSSELNVNALLLGDSALYLCASSSTSGRSDTQYFGPGTRLTVL.